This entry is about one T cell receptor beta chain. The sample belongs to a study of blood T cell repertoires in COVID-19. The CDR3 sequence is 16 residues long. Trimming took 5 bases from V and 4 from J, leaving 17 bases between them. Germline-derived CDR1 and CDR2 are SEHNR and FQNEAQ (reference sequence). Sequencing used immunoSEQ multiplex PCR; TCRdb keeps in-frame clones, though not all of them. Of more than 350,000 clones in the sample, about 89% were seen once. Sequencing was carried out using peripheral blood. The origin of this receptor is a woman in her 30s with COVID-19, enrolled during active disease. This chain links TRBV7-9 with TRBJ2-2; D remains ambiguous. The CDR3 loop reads CASSRAVGLLTGELFF. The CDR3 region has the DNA TGTGCCAGCAGCCGCGCGGTAGGTCTTCTCACCGGGGAGCTGTTTTTT.